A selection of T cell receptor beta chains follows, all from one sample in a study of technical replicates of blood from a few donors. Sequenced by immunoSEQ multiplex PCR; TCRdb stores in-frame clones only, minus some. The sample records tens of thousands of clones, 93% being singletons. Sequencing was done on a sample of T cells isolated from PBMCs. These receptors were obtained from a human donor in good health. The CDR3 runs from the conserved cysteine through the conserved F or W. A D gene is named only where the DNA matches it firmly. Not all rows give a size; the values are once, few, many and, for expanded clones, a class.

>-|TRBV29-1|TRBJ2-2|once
TGCAGCGTTCAGGCTTCGAACACCGGGGAGCTGTTTTTT
CSVQASNTGELFF
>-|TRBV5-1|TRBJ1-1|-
TGCGCCAGCTCCCAGGGATCGAACACTGAAGCTTTCTTT
CASSQGSNTEAFF
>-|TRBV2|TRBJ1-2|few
TGTGCCAGCAGTGCGGACATCTATGGCTACACCTTC
CASSADIYGYTF
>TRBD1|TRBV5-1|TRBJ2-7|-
TGCGCCAGCGGGCAATCGGACAGGGCCGCCTACGAGCAGTACTTC
CASGQSDRAAYEQYF
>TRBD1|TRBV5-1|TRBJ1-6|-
TGCGCCAGCAGCTTGGCCTCTGGGACAGCCGATAATTCACCCCTCCACTTT
CASSLASGTADNSPLHF
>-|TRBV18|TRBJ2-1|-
TGTGCCAGCTCATCCGTGGAAGGGGGAGTCGATGAGCAGTTCTTC
CASSSVEGGVDEQFF
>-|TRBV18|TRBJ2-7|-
TGTGCCAGCTCACCACCACCAGGCCTCACGGGGACATACGAGCAGTACTTC
CASSPPPGLTGTYEQYF
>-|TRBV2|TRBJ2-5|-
TGTGCCAGCAGTGATTTGGAGGCCCAGTACTTC
CASSDLEAQYF
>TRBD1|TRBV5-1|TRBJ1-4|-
TGCGCCAGCAGCTCGGGACAGGCTAATGAAAAACTGTTTTTT
CASSSGQANEKLFF
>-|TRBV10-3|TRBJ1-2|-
TGTGCCATCAGTGAGCGGTCGTATGGCTACACCTTC
CAISERSYGYTF
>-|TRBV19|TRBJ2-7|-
TGTGCCAGTTCTCCGAGGGTGACGATCTCCTACGAGCAGTACTTC
CASSPRVTISYEQYF
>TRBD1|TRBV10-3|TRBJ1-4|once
TGTGCCATCAGTGGGGGACAGCCAAATGAAAAACTGTTTTTT
CAISGGQPNEKLFF
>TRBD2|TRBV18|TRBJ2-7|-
TGTGCCAGCTCAGTTCGGACTAGCGGGGCCTACGAGCAGTACTTC
CASSVRTSGAYEQYF
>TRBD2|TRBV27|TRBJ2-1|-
TGTGCCAGCAGTCCCACCGGGACTAGCTTCTACAATGAGCAGTTCTTC
CASSPTGTSFYNEQFF
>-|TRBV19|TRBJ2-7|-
TGTGCCAGCGGGGGTGGGTCGTACGAGCAGTACTTC
CASGGGSYEQYF
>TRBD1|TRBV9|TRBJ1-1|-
TGTGCCAGCAGCTACGGGGGACAGATGAACACTGAAGCTTTCTTT
CASSYGGQMNTEAFF
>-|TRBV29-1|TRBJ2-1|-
TGCAGCGTTTCCGACTCCTCATACAATGAGCAGTTCTTC
CSVSDSSYNEQFF
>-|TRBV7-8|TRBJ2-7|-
TGTGCCAGCAGCTTAGAGGCCAGGGCCTCCGAGCAGTACTTC
CASSLEARASEQYF
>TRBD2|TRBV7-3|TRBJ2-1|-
TGTGCCAGCAGCTTTGGGGGACTAGAATTCGATGAGCAGTTCTTC
CASSFGGLEFDEQFF
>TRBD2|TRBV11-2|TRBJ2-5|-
TGTGCCAGCAGGTCTCCGGGACTAGCGACCTGGAGCCCGTACTTC
CASRSPGLATWSPYF
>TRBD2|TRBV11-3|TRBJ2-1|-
TGTGCCAGCAGCCCCCGCGGGAGGAATGAGCAGTTCTTC
CASSPRGRNEQFF
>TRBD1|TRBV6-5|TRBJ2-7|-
TGTGCCAGCAGTTACACACCGACAGGGGGCTCCGAGCAGTACTTC
CASSYTPTGGSEQYF
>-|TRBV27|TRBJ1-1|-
TGTGCCAGCAGTTTAAGACAATCCCTGAACACTGAAGCTTTCTTT
CASSLRQSLNTEAFF
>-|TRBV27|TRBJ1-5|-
TGTGCCAGCAGTCTTGGATGGGGGGGCAATCAGCCCCAGCATTTT
CASSLGWGGNQPQHF
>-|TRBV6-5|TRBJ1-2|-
TGTGCCAGCAGTTACGCGCATGGGAGGTCCTATGGCTACACCTTC
CASSYAHGRSYGYTF
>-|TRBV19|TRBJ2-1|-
TGTGCCAGTACCGGGGGTAGGGGGCTTGAGCAGTTCTTC
CASTGGRGLEQFF
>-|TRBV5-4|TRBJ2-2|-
TGTGCCAGCACCGACGGGGTACGGTCGAACACCGGGGAGCTGTTTTTT
CASTDGVRSNTGELFF
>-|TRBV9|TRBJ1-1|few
TGTGCCTCGGGGGGGAACACTGAAGCTTTCTTT
CASGGNTEAFF
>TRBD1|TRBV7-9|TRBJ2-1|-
TGTGCCAGCAGCCCCTGGGGACAGGGGCGCGCGAGGGGTTACAATGAGCAGTTCTTC
CASSPWGQGRARGYNEQFF
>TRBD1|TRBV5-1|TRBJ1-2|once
TGCGCCAGCAGCTTGGCCATGGACAGGGCCTATGGCTACACCTTC
CASSLAMDRAYGYTF
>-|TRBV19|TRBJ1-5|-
TGTGCCAGTAGGATCCTAGGGGAAAGGAATCAGCCCCAGCATTTT
CASRILGERNQPQHF
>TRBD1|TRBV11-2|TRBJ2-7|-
TGTGCCAGCAGCCCGCACAGGGGGCTGACCTACGAGCAGTACTTC
CASSPHRGLTYEQYF
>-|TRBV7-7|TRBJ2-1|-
TGTGCCAGCAGCTTAGCGCAGGGGGAGCAGTTCTTC
CASSLAQGEQFF
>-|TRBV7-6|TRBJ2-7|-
TGTGCCAGCAGCTTAGTACTAACCCCGACAGGATATCTATACGAGCAGTACTTC
CASSLVLTPTGYLYEQYF
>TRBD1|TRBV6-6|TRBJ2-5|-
TGTGCCAGCACGGACAGGTCTGGCGAGACCCAGTACTTC
CASTDRSGETQYF
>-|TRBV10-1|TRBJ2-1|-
TGCGCCAGCAGTAAGGGACTTTCTCAGCAGTTCTTC
CASSKGLSQQFF
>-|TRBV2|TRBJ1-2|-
TGTGCCAGCAGTGAAAACGTGGGGGCGCTTTATGGCTACACCTTC
CASSENVGALYGYTF
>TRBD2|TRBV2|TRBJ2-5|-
TGTGCCAGCACCGGGCTAGCGGGCCAAGAGACCCAGTACTTC
CASTGLAGQETQYF
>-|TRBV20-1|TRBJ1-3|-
TGCAGTGCTAGAGGAGCAAACACCATATATTTT
CSARGANTIYF
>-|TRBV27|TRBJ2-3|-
TGTGCCAGCTGGAAGGAGGGATTGGGAGATACGCAGTATTTT
CASWKEGLGDTQYF
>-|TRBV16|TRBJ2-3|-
TGTGCCAGCAGCCTGCACTCCTTCCCCATTGGGCAGTATTTT
CASSLHSFPIGQYF
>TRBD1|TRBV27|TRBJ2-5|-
TGTGCCAGCAGTTTACTAGGTCCGGGACAGGGCACGGAGACCCAGTACTTC
CASSLLGPGQGTETQYF
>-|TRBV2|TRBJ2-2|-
TGTGCCAGCAGCCACTTAGACAGGAACACCGGGGAGCTGTTTTTT
CASSHLDRNTGELFF
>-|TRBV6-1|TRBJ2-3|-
TGTGCCAGCAGTCGTACGGTGCTCACAGATACGCAGTATTTT
CASSRTVLTDTQYF
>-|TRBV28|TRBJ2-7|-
TGTGCCAGCAGTTTATCCCCAGGGCACTACGAGCAGTACTTC
CASSLSPGHYEQYF
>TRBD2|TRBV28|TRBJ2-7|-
TGTGCCAGCAGAGAAGCGGGACTCTACGAGCAGTACTTC
CASREAGLYEQYF
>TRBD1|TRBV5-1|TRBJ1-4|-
TGCGCCAGCAGCCCAACCGGGACAGTTAATGAAAAACTGTTTTTT
CASSPTGTVNEKLFF
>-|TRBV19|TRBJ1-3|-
TGTGCCAGTAGCCTCGTCGAACCTCGTCGGGTTACCATATATTTT
CASSLVEPRRVTIYF
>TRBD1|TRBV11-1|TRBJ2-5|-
TGTGCCAGCAGTTCAGACAGGGTGACAATTCAGGGAGAGACCCAGTACTTC
CASSSDRVTIQGETQYF
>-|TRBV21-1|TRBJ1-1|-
TGTGCCAGCAGCAGCTGGGGACAGGGAAGAACTGAAGCTTTCTTT
CASSSWGQGRTEAFF
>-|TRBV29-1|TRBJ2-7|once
TGCAGCGTTGCTCAAAGGGATCTCGGGGGGCAGTACTTC
CSVAQRDLGGQYF
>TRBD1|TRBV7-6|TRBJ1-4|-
TGTGCCAGCAGCGTAGAAACAGGGGCGGGTTCCGAAGGAAAACTGTTTTTT
CASSVETGAGSEGKLFF